Below are 10 T cell receptor beta chains sequenced from a single sample in a study of PD-1 blockade in classical Hodgkin lymphoma. The table came from immunoSEQ multiplex PCR; TCRdb's copy has only in-frame clones and leaves some out. The sample includes under 40,000 clones, over 65% seen only once; the top ten take approximately 15%. Every patient experienced relapse after autologous stem cell transplantation, and brentuximab vedotin exposure varied. The sequencing here drew on peripheral blood mononuclear cells (PBMCs), taken before the second cycle of nivolumab. These receptors all come from a human donor with classical Hodgkin lymphoma.

This sequence joins TRBV5-1 and TRBJ2-3; D is perhaps TRBD2 (6 bases). Trimming took 5 bases from V and 4 from J, leaving 17 bases between them. This CDR3 spans 15 amino acids. Per germline, CDR1 SGHRS and CDR2 YFSETQ. The CDR3 coding sequence is TGCGCCAGCAGGGCAGGAGGGGAATCTGCAGATACGCAGTATTTT. It encodes CASRAGGESADTQYF.

The chain couples TRBV7-8 to TRBJ2-7, with 7 bases matching TRBD2. The CDR3 sequence is 15 residues long. Germline V gene sequence: CDR1 SGHVS, CDR2 FQNEAQ. The junction had 5 bases not matched to a gene; V was cut back by 1 base and J by 2 bases. CDR3 residues: CASSLGEGEAYEQYF. The CDR3 bases are TGTGCCAGCAGCTTAGGGGAGGGAGAGGCCTACGAGCAGTACTTC.

J is TRBJ1-1 and V is TRBV10-3; 9 nucleotides align to TRBD1. This CDR3 has 14 amino acids. Germline V gene sequence: CDR1 ENHRY, CDR2 SYGVKD. V gave up 10 bases and J gave up 1 base; unmatched junction bases: 7. CDR3 in amino acids: CASLSGQGNTEAFF. Here the CDR3 DNA reads TGTGCCAGCTTATCGGGACAGGGGAACACTGAAGCTTTCTTT.

The rearrangement links TRBV6-1 to TRBJ2-5; 7 bases are a match to TRBD1. Unmatched junction bases numbered 5, after V lost 3 bases and J lost 1 base. The CDR3 loop spans 15 amino acids. Per germline, CDR1 MNHNS and CDR2 SASEGT. This chain's CDR3 is CASSDPGQIQETQYF. CDR3 DNA sequence: TGTGCCAGCAGTGACCCGGGACAGATCCAAGAGACCCAGTACTTC.

This chain links TRBV10-3 with TRBJ2-1; 7 nucleotides align to TRBD2. This CDR3 comprises 13 residues. Germline values: CDR1 ENHRY, CDR2 SYGVKD. Trimming removed 11 bases from V and 4 bases from J; junction bases left unmatched: 8. The CDR3 nucleotides are TGTGCCCTTTCAACCGGGGGGTACAATGAGCAGTTCTTC. This encodes CALSTGGYNEQFF.

This clone appeared a single time. V and J are TRBV2 and TRBJ2-7, with TRBD1 matching over 7 bases. The CDR3 spans 15 residues. J was trimmed by 0 bases and V by 7 bases; bases with no gene match: 9. Germline CDR1 reads SNHLY; CDR2 reads FYNNEI. CDR3 region: CASNYGTASSYEQYF. CDR3 sequence (DNA): TGTGCCAGCAATTATGGGACAGCGAGCTCCTACGAGCAGTACTTC.

The J gene is TRBJ1-1, the V gene TRBV6-5; D perhaps matches TRBD1 (5 bases). The germline V and J ends were trimmed by 7 bases and 5 bases, with 14 bases remaining between them. This CDR3 is 13 amino acids long. Per the germline V gene, CDR1 is MNHEY and CDR2 is SVGAGI. CDR3 sequence (DNA): TGTGCCAGCACCAAACCCCCAGGGACTGAAGCTTTCTTT. This sequence encodes CASTKPPGTEAFF.

The chain links TRBV12-5 to TRBJ2-1; D gene uncertain. V lost 2 bases to trimming and J lost 7 bases, with 9 bases between them. The CDR3 runs 13 residues. Germline V lookup: CDR1 LGHNT, CDR2 FRNRAP. The CDR3 DNA reads as TGTGCTAGTGGTTTGACCCCCGGGAATGAGCAGTTCTTC. It specifies CASGLTPGNEQFF.

This chain joins TRBV10-3 and TRBJ1-1, with TRBD1 identical over 12 bases. The V gene end was trimmed by 4 bases and the J gene end by 9 bases; junction bases not matched to a gene: 9. The CDR3 sequence is 15 residues long. CDR1 and CDR2 (germline): ENHRY, SYGVKD. CDR3 protein: CAISGDRGLTTQAFF. CDR3 in DNA: TGTGCCATCAGTGGGGACAGGGGGCTGACGACCCAAGCTTTCTTT.

With regard to this clone: The germline gene is not matched at one end of the junction; a read error may be the cause. The chain is built from TRBV27 and TRBJ1-5; 8 bases are shared with TRBD1. This CDR3 contains 13 residues. The germline CDR1 and CDR2 sequences are MNHEY and SMNVEV (reference sequence). The CDR3 DNA follows: TGTGCCAGCCGGGACAGGACTAATCAACCCCAGCATTTT. Translating gives CASRDRTNQPQHF.